Listed here are 20 T cell receptor beta chains from one sample, sequenced in a study of PD-1 blockade in classical Hodgkin lymphoma. Profiling relied on immunoSEQ multiplex PCR, and the TCRdb table lists in-frame clones only, not all of them. This table has some 14,000 clones, approximately 78% appearing once. All patients relapsed after autologous stem cell transplantation, and brentuximab vedotin exposure varied. The sample was peripheral blood mononuclear cells (PBMCs), taken before the second cycle of nivolumab. The receptor set was obtained from a human donor with classical Hodgkin lymphoma.

The rearrangement links TRBV18 to TRBJ2-3; unclear D gene. The CDR3 runs 16 residues. From germline, CDR1 is KGHSH and CDR2 LQKENI. Trimming cost V 3 bases and J 7 bases, with 20 bases left between them. This chain's CDR3 is CASSPLENGMLNTQYF. CDR3 nucleotides: TGTGCCAGCTCACCTCTTGAAAATGGTATGTTGAATACGCAGTATTTT.

The rearrangement uses TRBV5-4 and TRBJ2-5, with D tentatively TRBD1 (5 bases). The CDR3 covers 13 residues. V gave up 0 bases and J gave up 6 bases, with 9 bases separating them. CDR1 and CDR2 (germline): SGHNT, YYREEE (reference sequence). Written as DNA, the CDR3 is TGTGCCAGCAGCTTGGTTGACAGTAAGACCCAGTACTTC. Its protein is CASSLVDSKTQYF.

This clone has just a few counts. The chain carries TRBV28 and TRBJ2-7; no firm D call. The CDR3 has 13 amino acids. Trimming took 2 bases from V and 5 from J, leaving 10 bases between them. CDR1 is MDHEN, CDR2 SYDVKM, per germline. The DNA for the CDR3 is TGTGCCAGCAGTTTAGAACAAGACAACGAGCAGTACTTC. This gives the protein CASSLEQDNEQYF.

By share, this clone counts as medium-sized. The V gene is TRBV9, the J gene TRBJ2-3; 9 nucleotides line up with TRBD2. Germline V gene lookup returns CDR1 SGDLS and CDR2 YYNGEE. V lost 0 bases, J lost 1 base, and 3 bases stayed unmatched. This CDR3 is built from 16 residues. This CDR3 is CASSVVASGGTDTQYF. The CDR3 bases are TGTGCCAGCAGCGTAGTGGCTAGCGGGGGCACAGATACGCAGTATTTT. The entire variable domain, with the rest obtained from reference TRBV9 and TRBJ2-3, is as follows: DSGVTQTPKHLITATGQRVTLRCSPRSGDLSVYWYQQSLDQGLQFLIQYYNGEERAKGNILERFSAQQFPDLHSELNLSSLELGDSALYFCASSVVASGGTDTQYFGPGTRLTVL.

The chain recombines TRBV11-2 with TRBJ1-5, with TRBD1 as a possible D gene (5 bases). The CDR3 extends over 16 amino acids. Looked up from germline, CDR1 is SGHAT and CDR2 is FQNNGV. With 1 base removed from V and 3 bases from J, the gap between germline ends came to 13 bases. CDR3 in DNA: TGTGCCAGCAGCTTAGGATCAGGGCTCAACAATCAGCCCCAGCATTTT. It is translated as CASSLGSGLNNQPQHF.

The rearrangement uses TRBV13 and TRBJ1-4; 8 bases align to TRBD1. CDR1 is PRHDT, CDR2 FYEKMQ, per germline (reference sequence). V was pared by 5 bases and J by 3 bases, with 11 bases of the junction left unmatched. The CDR3 is 17 residues long. The CDR3 sequence is CASSATLRGLANEKLFF. The CDR3 coding sequence is TGTGCCAGCAGCGCAACCCTCAGGGGGCTGGCTAATGAAAAACTGTTTTTT. The variable domain in full, completed from reference TRBV13 and TRBJ1-4, reads AAGVIQSPRHLIKEKRETATLKCYPIPRHDTVYWYQQGPGQDPQFLISFYEKMQSDKGSIPDRFSAQQFSDYHSELNMSSLELGDSALYFCASSATLRGLANEKLFFGSGTQLSVL.

The V call is TRBV5-6, the J call TRBJ2-1, with a possible D match to TRBD2 (5 bases). V shed 0 bases and J shed 9 bases, with 10 bases lying between them. Per the germline V gene, CDR1 is SGHDT and CDR2 is YYEEEE. The CDR3 loop spans 13 amino acids. The CDR3 nucleotides are TGTGCCAGCAGCTTGGTAGGGAGTCGTGAGCAGTTCTTC. This codes for CASSLVGSREQFF.

As to this clone: Other nucleotide sequences from this sample produce the same CDR3. V gene TRBV12-5 combines with J gene TRBJ2-7; 7 nucleotides match TRBD1. Germline assignment: CDR1 LGHNT and CDR2 FRNRAP. The CDR3 is 17 residues long. V was pared by 4 bases and J by 2 bases, with 14 bases of the junction left unmatched. In DNA, the CDR3 is TGTGCTAGTGGTTCGCGAAATCTCGGGACAGCTCCCTACGAGCAGTACTTC. Protein: CASGSRNLGTAPYEQYF.

This chain links TRBV6-5 with TRBJ1-6; D gene ambiguous. The ends were cut back, 2 bases at V and 0 bases at J, with 2 bases in the middle. The CDR3 runs to 14 residues. The germline CDR1 and CDR2 sequences are MNHEY and SVGAGI. The CDR3 DNA reads TGTGCCAGCAGTTACAGCTCCTATAATTCACCCCTCCACTTT. Translation: CASSYSSYNSPLHF.

As DNA, the CDR3 is TGTGCCAGTAGTATATCCCGAGGGTCCGACCTTATCTACGAGCAGTACTTC. Translated, it gives CASSISRGSDLIYEQYF. The chain couples TRBV19 to TRBJ2-7, with D possibly being TRBD2 (5 bases). In germline, CDR1 is LNHDA, CDR2 SQIVND (reference sequence). Trimming took 2 bases from V and 3 from J, leaving 20 bases between them. The CDR3 totals 17 residues.

The gene calls are TRBV2 and TRBJ1-3, with D unclear. The CDR3 loop spans 14 amino acids. V was cut by 9 bases and J by 2 bases, with 14 bases left in between. The germline gives CDR1 SNHLY, CDR2 FYNNEI. CDR3 loop: CASSLGTPGNTIYF. The CDR3 nucleotides are TGTGCCAGTTCTCTAGGCACCCCTGGAAACACCATATATTTT.

This chain uses TRBV10-3 with TRBJ2-7; tentatively, D is TRBD2 (5 bases). The ends were cut back, 4 bases at V and 1 base at J, with 5 bases in the middle. The CDR3 is made up of 12 amino acids. The germline V gene encodes CDR1 ENHRY and CDR2 SYGVKD. CDR3 nucleotide sequence: TGTGCCATCAGTGGAGGGTCCTACGAGCAGTACTTC. Translated, it gives CAISGGSYEQYF.

This clone appeared once. The rearrangement uses TRBV5-3 and TRBJ1-4, with TRBD1 matching over 9 bases. Being an ORF, TRBV5-3 has a function that is uncertain. The CDR3 has 18 amino acids. Losses at the gene ends were 3 bases for V and 2 bases for J; bases not matched to a gene: 11. The CDR3 sequence is CARSWRRGQGGTNEKLFF. The CDR3 nucleotides read TGTGCCAGAAGCTGGAGACGGGGACAGGGAGGTACTAATGAAAAACTGTTTTTT.

The rearrangement uses TRBV29-1 and TRBJ2-7; D not resolved. The CDR3 is 13 amino acids. V dropped 5 bases and J dropped 9 bases, with 20 bases sitting between them. The germline V gene has CDR1 SQVTM and CDR2 ANQGSEA. CDR3: CSVFQEGFSAQYF. The CDR3 DNA reads as TGCAGCGTTTTCCAGGAAGGCTTCTCTGCGCAGTACTTC.

The chain couples TRBV2 to TRBJ1-2; no clear D gene. V lost 5 bases, J lost 5 bases, and 3 bases lay in between. CDR3 length equals 10 residues. Germline V CDR1 and CDR2: SNHLY, FYNNEI. CDR3 nucleotides: TGTGCCAGCAGTTCATATGGCTACACCTTC. It translates to CASSSYGYTF.

This clone was detected once. This rearrangement joins TRBV7-2 to TRBJ1-5; no reliable D call. The V end was cut by 2 bases, the J end by 0 bases, with 20 bases between. This CDR3 has 19 residues. CDR1 is SGHTA and CDR2 is FQGNSA in the germline V gene. CDR3 in DNA: TGTGCCAGCAGCTTAAGAGGCGAGAGGTGGCCTTATAGCAATCAGCCCCAGCATTTT. Amino acids: CASSLRGERWPYSNQPQHF.

The chain carries TRBV2 and TRBJ1-4; D is possibly TRBD1 (5 bases). Germline V gene sequence: CDR1 SNHLY, CDR2 FYNNEI. CDR3 length: 15 amino acids. Trimming took 6 bases from V and 7 from J, leaving 18 bases between them. The CDR3 is CASRAETASGEKLFF. In DNA form, the CDR3 reads TGTGCCAGCAGAGCGGAGACAGCATCGGGTGAAAAACTGTTTTTT.

The chain links TRBV18 to TRBJ1-4; D is unresolved. There are 15 residues in the CDR3. V was shortened by 0 bases and J by 9 bases, with 14 bases between the two germline ends. Germline loops: CDR1 KGHSH, CDR2 LQKENI. The chain's CDR3 is CASSPPGSYHQKLFF. The CDR3, as DNA: TGTGCCAGCTCACCACCGGGTAGCTACCATCAAAAACTGTTTTTT.

This clone occurred a few times. The CDR3 region has the DNA TGCGCCAGCAGCTTGGCCTGGGGAGAGGTGGGAAGCGGGGAGCTGTTTTTT. This gives the protein CASSLAWGEVGSGELFF. This chain connects TRBV5-1 to TRBJ2-2, with TRBD2 as a possible D gene (5 bases). The CDR3 is 17 residues long. Between the trimmed V and J ends, which lost 0 bases and 7 bases, there was a span of 19 bases. Germline V CDR1 and CDR2: SGHRS, YFSETQ.

The chain joins TRBV14 to TRBJ2-2, with 10 bases matching TRBD2. The CDR3 is made up of 20 amino acids. The J segment lost 3 bases and the V segment lost 0 bases, leaving 13 bases of the junction unmatched. Per the germline V gene, CDR1 is SGHDN and CDR2 is FVKESK. CDR3 sequence reads: CASSQEGKAGGPVYTGELFF. The CDR3 DNA is TGTGCCAGCAGCCAAGAAGGGAAAGCGGGGGGGCCCGTGTACACCGGGGAGCTGTTTTTT.